The sequence of this T cell receptor beta chain was determined in a study of CD8+CD57+ T cells in acquired aplastic anemia. About the study: Sorted CD4+ and CD8+ cells gave a mean 3.2 ug DNA, range 0.2 to 27.4 ug. Study-wide results and limits: There were roughly 30 CD8+ CDR3 sequences that occurred in both patients and controls. Patient and control CD8+ Simpson's diversity was not significantly different.

CDR3 and TCR beta VDJ profiling relied on a genomic DNA template. TCRdb processed the reads anew with MiXCR; each CDR3 protein has one entry. The sample lists 40,000 or so distinct CDR3 sequences, 76% seen once, with under 25% in the top ten. Note on this clonotype: As yet, its antigen is unknown.

This CDR3 has 14 amino acids. Germline trimming cut 6 bases from V and 5 bases from J; bases unmatched to any gene: 6. Germline V lookup: CDR1 ENHRY, CDR2 SYGVKD. The sample taken for sequencing was sorted CD4+, CD8+, or CD8+CD57+ T cells (not recorded which) from PBMCs. This rearrangement joins TRBV10-3 to TRBJ2-5; TRBD2 matches at 10 bases. This receptor was taken from a human donor in good health, serving as a control. CDR3 DNA: TGTGCCATCAGGAGAGCGGGGGGGCTGGAGACCCAGTACTTC. This codes for CAIRRAGGLETQYF.